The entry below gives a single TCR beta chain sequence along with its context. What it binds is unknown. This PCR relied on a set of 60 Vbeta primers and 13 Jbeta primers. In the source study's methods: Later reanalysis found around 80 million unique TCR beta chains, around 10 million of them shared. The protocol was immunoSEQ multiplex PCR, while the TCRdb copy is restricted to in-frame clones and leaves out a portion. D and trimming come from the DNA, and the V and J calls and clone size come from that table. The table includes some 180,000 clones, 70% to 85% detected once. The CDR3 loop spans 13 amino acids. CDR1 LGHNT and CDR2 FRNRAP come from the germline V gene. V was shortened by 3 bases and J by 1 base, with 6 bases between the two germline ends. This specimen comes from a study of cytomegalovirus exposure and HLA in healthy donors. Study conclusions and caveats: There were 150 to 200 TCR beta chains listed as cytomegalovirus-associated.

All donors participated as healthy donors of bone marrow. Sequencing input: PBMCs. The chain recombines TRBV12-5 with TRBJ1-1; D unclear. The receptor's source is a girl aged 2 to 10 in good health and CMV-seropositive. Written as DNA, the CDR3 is TGTGCTAGTGGTTTAGAACAGAACACTGAAGCTTTCTTT. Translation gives CASGLEQNTEAFF.